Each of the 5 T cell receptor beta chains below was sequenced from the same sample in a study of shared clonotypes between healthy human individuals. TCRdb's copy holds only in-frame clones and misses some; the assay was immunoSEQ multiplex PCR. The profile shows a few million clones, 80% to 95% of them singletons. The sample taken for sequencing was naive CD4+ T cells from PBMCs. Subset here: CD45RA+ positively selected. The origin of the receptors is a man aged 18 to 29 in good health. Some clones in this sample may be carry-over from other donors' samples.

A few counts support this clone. As DNA, the CDR3 is TGTGCCAGCAGCCCGGCGGCAGGTAGGGCTGAAGCTTTCTTT. Its protein product is CASSPAAGRAEAFF. The chain uses TRBV9 and TRBJ1-1; D is undetermined. The CDR3 loop spans 14 amino acids. Germline V gives CDR1 SGDLS, CDR2 YYNGEE. Trimming removed 4 bases at V and 6 bases at J, with 16 bases between.

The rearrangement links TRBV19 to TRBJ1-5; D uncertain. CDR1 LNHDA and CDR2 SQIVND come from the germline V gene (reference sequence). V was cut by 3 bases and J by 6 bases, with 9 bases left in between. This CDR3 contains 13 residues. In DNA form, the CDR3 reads TGTGCCAGTAGTATTAATTGGGGTCAGCCCCAGCATTTT. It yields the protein CASSINWGQPQHF. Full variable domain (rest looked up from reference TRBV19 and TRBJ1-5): DGGITQSPKYLFRKEGQNVTLSCEQNLNHDAMYWYRQDPGQGLRLIYYSQIVNDFQKGDIAEGYSVSREKKESFPLTVTSAQKNPTAFYLCASSINWGQPQHFGDGTRLSIL.

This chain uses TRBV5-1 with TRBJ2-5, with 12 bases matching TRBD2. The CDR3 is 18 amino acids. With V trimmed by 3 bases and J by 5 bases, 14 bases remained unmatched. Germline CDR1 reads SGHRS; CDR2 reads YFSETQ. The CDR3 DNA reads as TGCGCCAGCAGCTACTCGCCACTAGCGGGAGGATCTAAGGAGACCCAGTACTTC. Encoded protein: CASSYSPLAGGSKETQYF.

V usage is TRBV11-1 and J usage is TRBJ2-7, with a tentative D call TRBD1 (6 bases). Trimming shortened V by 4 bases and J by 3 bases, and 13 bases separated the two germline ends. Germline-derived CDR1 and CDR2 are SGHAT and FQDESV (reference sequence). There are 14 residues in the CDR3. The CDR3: CASSYRDNLYEQYF. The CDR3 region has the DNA TGTGCCAGCAGCTACCGGGACAATCTCTACGAGCAGTACTTC.

CDR3 region: CASRAGTGVGNTIYF. The CDR3 DNA reads as TGCGCCAGCAGGGCCGGGACAGGGGTAGGAAACACCATATATTTT. The chain joins TRBV5-1 to TRBJ1-3; TRBD1 aligns across 10 bases. The CDR3 totals 15 residues. V trimming: 5 bases; J trimming: 4 bases; junction bases outside the gene matches: 6. CDR1 is SGHRS and CDR2 is YFSETQ in the germline V gene. Looking up the rest from reference TRBV5-1 and TRBJ1-3 gives the full variable domain: KAGVTQTPRYLIKTRGQQVTLSCSPISGHRSVSWYQQTPGQGLQFLFEYFSETQRNKGNFPGRFSGRQFSNSRSEMNVSTLELGDSALYLCASRAGTGVGNTIYFGEGSWLTVV.